The 21 T cell receptor beta chains listed next were all sequenced from one sample in a study of T cell clones after liver transplantation (dated by TCRdb to about 2019). Libraries were made using the immunoSEQ multiplex PCR assay. This is the immuneACCESS table as TCRdb keeps it, with only in-frame sequences that have V and J called. A part of the clones is gone; compared with another copy, unresolved V genes explain less than half, and the rest is unexplained. The sample records roughly 55,000 clones, over 55% of which are singletons. The top ten clonotypes cover just under 10% of the sample. The sequenced sample was CD4+ T cells from blood, obtained more than 52 months after liver transplant. These receptors came from a human patient who received a liver transplant. Following transplantation, T cells from the graft donor may be among those present.

The V call is TRBV27, the J call TRBJ1-2; TRBD1 aligns across 7 bases. The CDR3 runs to 15 residues. Germline V gene sequence: CDR1 MNHEY, CDR2 SMNVEV (reference sequence). V lost 1 base and J lost 4; bases outside the gene matches: 6. Written as DNA, the CDR3 is TGTGCCAGCAGTTTATACACAGGGGACCGCTATGGCTACACCTTC. It specifies CASSLYTGDRYGYTF.

The chain joins TRBV6-5 to TRBJ1-4; possible D gene TRBD1, 6 bases. The CDR3 runs to 14 residues. V lost 6 bases to trimming and J lost 8 bases, with 16 bases between them. Germline CDR1 reads MNHEY; CDR2 reads SVGAGI. The CDR3 loop is CASRPRGVREKLFF. DNA of the CDR3: TGTGCCAGCAGACCCAGGGGAGTGAGAGAAAAACTGTTTTTT.

The chain uses TRBV19 and TRBJ1-2; 8 bases are shared with TRBD1. The CDR3 runs to 15 residues. Trimming took 3 bases from V and 2 from J; bases not matched to a gene: 5. Germline loops: CDR1 LNHDA, CDR2 SQIVND (reference sequence). CDR3 sequence: CASSIPTGENYGYTF. As DNA, the CDR3 is TGTGCCAGTAGTATTCCGACAGGGGAAAACTATGGCTACACCTTC.

The chain carries TRBV7-3 and TRBJ2-6, with 8 bases fitting TRBD1. Germline values: CDR1 SGHTA, CDR2 FQGTGA. The ends lost 5 bases at V and 2 bases at J; junction bases unmatched: 2. The CDR3 spans 15 residues. CDR3 nucleotides: TGTGCCAGCAGCAGGACAGGGACTGGGGCCAACGTCCTGACTTTC. Its protein product is CASSRTGTGANVLTF.

V and J are TRBV28 and TRBJ2-7, with TRBD1 matching 8 bases. The germline CDR1 and CDR2 sequences are MDHEN and SYDVKM. This CDR3 has 15 amino acids. J was trimmed by 0 bases and V by 2 bases; bases with no gene match: 3. The CDR3, as DNA: TGTGCCAGCAGTTTACAGGGGGCTTTCTCCTACGAGCAGTACTTC. Protein product: CASSLQGAFSYEQYF.

The CDR3 loop reads CAWSPQTYEQYF. The CDR3 bases are TGTGCCTGGAGTCCCCAAACCTACGAGCAGTACTTC. The rearrangement links TRBV30 to TRBJ2-7; no clear D gene. Trimming stripped 2 bases from V and 2 bases from J, with 7 bases between. CDR3 size: 12 residues. Per the germline V gene, CDR1 is GTSNPN and CDR2 is SVGIG (reference sequence).

The chain links TRBV2 to TRBJ1-2; D unclear. The CDR3 has 12 residues. Germline CDR1 is SNHLY and CDR2 is FYNNEI. The V and J ends lost 3 bases and 4 bases respectively, with 6 bases between them. The CDR3 sequence is CASSDRGYGYTF. CDR3 DNA: TGTGCCAGCAGTGACCGGGGCTATGGCTACACCTTC. The whole variable domain, filled in from reference TRBV2 and TRBJ1-2, reads EPEVTQTPSHQVTQMGQEVILRCVPISNHLYFYWYRQILGQKVEFLVSFYNNEISEKSEIFDDQFSVERPDGSNFTLKIRSTKLEDSAMYFCASSDRGYGYTFGSGTRLTVV.

This rearrangement joins TRBV21-1 to TRBJ2-1; TRBD2, the D gene given by the table, was not confirmed from the DNA. TRBV21-1 is listed as a pseudogene. The CDR3 sequence is 15 residues long. The CDR3 loop is CASQESGGPYNEQFF. CDR3 nucleotide sequence: TGTGCCAGCCAGGAAAGCGGGGGGCCTTACAATGAGCAGTTCTTC.

The rearrangement links TRBV2 to TRBJ2-3; 9 nucleotides agree with TRBD1. Germline V lookup: CDR1 SNHLY, CDR2 FYNNEI. V was pared by 6 bases and J by 5 bases, with 9 bases of the junction left unmatched. The CDR3 covers 15 residues. CDR3 sequence: CASSPGDREGDTQYF. The CDR3 DNA sequence: TGTGCCAGCAGCCCCGGGGACAGGGAGGGAGATACGCAGTATTTT.

The chain combines TRBV6-1 with TRBJ2-1, with a possible D match to TRBD2 (6 bases). From germline, CDR1 is MNHNS and CDR2 SASEGT. Trimming removed 4 bases at V and 6 bases at J, with 16 bases between. The CDR3 extends over 15 amino acids. This CDR3 is CASSVPLAPVNEQFF. The CDR3 DNA follows: TGTGCCAGCAGTGTTCCTCTAGCGCCTGTCAATGAGCAGTTCTTC.

This chain connects TRBV28 to TRBJ2-2, with D perhaps matching TRBD1 (5 bases). Trimming left V 8 bases short and J 4 bases short, with 14 bases between. Per germline, CDR1 MDHEN and CDR2 SYDVKM. This CDR3 has 14 amino acids. The CDR3 DNA reads as TGTGCCAGCTTTACAGGAGTTAGCACCGGGGAGCTGTTTTTT. As protein: CASFTGVSTGELFF. The variable domain in full, completed from reference TRBV28 and TRBJ2-2, reads DVKVTQSSRYLVKRTGEKVFLECVQDMDHENMFWYRQDPGLGLRLIYFSYDVKMKEKGDIPEGYSVSREKKERFSLILESASTNQTSMYLCASFTGVSTGELFFGEGSRLTVL.

The V gene is TRBV7-3, the J gene TRBJ2-3; 12 positions agree with TRBD2. The CDR3 loop spans 18 amino acids. V was clipped by 0 bases and J by 0 bases; unmatched bases: 4. Germline V lookup: CDR1 SGHTA, CDR2 FQGTGA. The CDR3 loop is CASSLTTSGGTSTDTQYF. CDR3 in DNA: TGTGCCAGCAGCTTAACTACTAGCGGGGGGACTAGCACAGATACGCAGTATTTT.

The CDR3 coding sequence is TGTGCCAGCTCTCCAGAGCCGGCCACGTACGAGCAGTACTTC. This translates into CASSPEPATYEQYF. The gene calls are TRBV18 and TRBJ2-7; unclear D gene. In germline, CDR1 is KGHSH, CDR2 LQKENI. Trimming removed 6 bases from V and 4 bases from J, with 16 bases in between. The length of the CDR3 is 14 residues.

The rearrangement links TRBV21-1 to TRBJ2-7; TRBD1 is the table's D call and was not checked against the DNA. TRBV21-1 is recorded as a pseudogene. The CDR3 has 15 residues. CDR3 coding DNA: TGTGCCAGCAGCAAAGAAGGTCACAGGGCACACGAGCAGTACTTC. It encodes CASSKEGHRAHEQYF.

The sample holds a few counts of this clone. The gene calls are TRBV11-2 and TRBJ2-7, with 7 bases aligning to TRBD1. Germline V gives CDR1 SGHAT, CDR2 FQNNGV. V was clipped by 5 bases and J by 0 bases; unmatched bases: 10. The CDR3 has 16 residues. CDR3 region: CASSDLGQSSSYEQYF. CDR3 nucleotides: TGTGCCAGCAGCGATTTGGGACAGTCGAGCTCCTACGAGCAGTACTTC.

The V and J genes are TRBV5-1 and TRBJ2-5, with TRBD1 identical over 10 bases. V dropped 4 bases and J dropped 5; count of bases not matched to a gene: 8. CDR1 is SGHRS and CDR2 is YFSETQ in the germline V gene. This CDR3 has 15 amino acids. The CDR3 coding sequence is TGCGCCAGCAGCATGGGGACAGGGGTAGGTGAGACCCAGTACTTC. Translating it yields CASSMGTGVGETQYF.

The chain joins TRBV11-1 to TRBJ2-3; TRBD1 might be the D (6 bases). Trimming cost V 1 base and J 2 bases, with 16 bases left between them. This CDR3 region has 17 residues. Per the germline V gene, CDR1 is SGHAT and CDR2 is FQDESV (reference sequence). The CDR3 DNA follows: TGTGCCAGCAGCTTAGGGACTGGACAGTTTGACACAGATACGCAGTATTTT. Encoded protein: CASSLGTGQFDTDTQYF.

This chain connects TRBV9 to TRBJ1-6, with D unresolved. This CDR3 is 14 amino acids long. The germline CDR1 and CDR2 sequences are SGDLS and YYNGEE. V shed 0 bases and J shed 6 bases, with 7 bases lying between them. In DNA, the CDR3 is TGTGCCAGCAGCGTAGTGGCTACTAATTCACCCCTCCACTTT. This gives the protein CASSVVATNSPLHF.

The V call is TRBV30, the J call TRBJ2-7, with unresolved D. The CDR3 runs to 12 residues. Germline V gives CDR1 GTSNPN, CDR2 SVGIG (reference sequence). Between the trimmed V and J ends, which lost 1 base and 4 bases, there was a span of 8 bases. The DNA of the CDR3 is TGTGCCTGGAGTGACCTTAGATACGAGCAGTACTTC. It yields the protein CAWSDLRYEQYF.

The chain uses TRBV30 and TRBJ1-2; D might be TRBD1 (6 bases). V lost 2 bases, J lost 1 base, and 8 bases lay in between. CDR1 and CDR2 from the germline V gene are GTSNPN and SVGIG (reference sequence). CDR3 length: 13 residues. The CDR3 region is CAWSLDSNYGYTF. In DNA, the CDR3 is TGTGCCTGGAGTTTGGACAGTAACTATGGCTACACCTTC.

The chain has TRBV6-6 and TRBJ2-7, with D perhaps TRBD1 (5 bases). The CDR3 has 15 residues. The V and J ends lost 0 bases and 5 bases respectively, with 14 bases between them. From germline, CDR1 is MNHNY and CDR2 SVGAGI (reference sequence). In DNA form, the CDR3 reads TGTGCCAGCAGTTACTCTAAGGGTATAGGGGACGAGCAGTACTTC. The encoded protein is CASSYSKGIGDEQYF.